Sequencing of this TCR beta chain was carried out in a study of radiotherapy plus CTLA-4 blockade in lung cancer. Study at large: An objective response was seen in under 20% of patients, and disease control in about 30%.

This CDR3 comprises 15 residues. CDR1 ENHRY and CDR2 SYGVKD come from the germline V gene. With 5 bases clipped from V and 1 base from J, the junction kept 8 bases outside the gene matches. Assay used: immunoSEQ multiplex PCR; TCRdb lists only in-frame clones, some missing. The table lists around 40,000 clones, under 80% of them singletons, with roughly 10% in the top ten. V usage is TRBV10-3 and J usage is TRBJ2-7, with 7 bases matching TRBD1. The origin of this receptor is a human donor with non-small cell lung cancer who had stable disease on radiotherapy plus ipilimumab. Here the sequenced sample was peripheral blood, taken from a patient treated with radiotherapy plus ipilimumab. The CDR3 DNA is TGTGCCATCAGTTCGGGACAGCGAGGGTCCTACGAGCAGTACTTC. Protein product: CAISSGQRGSYEQYF.